The clone carrying this T cell receptor beta chain was seen a few times. What it binds is not known. The germline V gene has CDR1 MGHDK and CDR2 SYGVNS. V lost 4 bases, J lost 0 bases, and 7 bases lay in between. This CDR3 contains 14 residues. Individual cDNA molecules were tagged with unique molecular identifiers, the study reported. One entry per CDR3 protein results from TCRdb running MiXCR on the 5' RACE reads. The sample comprises 64,000 or so distinct CDR3 sequences, around 13% of which are singletons, and more than 1.2% rests with the top ten. The source of the sample is a study of early T cells in non-severe SARS-CoV-2 infection. Study overall: Investigators sequenced bulk RNA drawn from unsorted whole blood, and chains remained unpaired.

Study findings and constraints: Sequences matched to VDJdb favored anti-spike CD8 responses, while private and CD4 specificities were missed.

The receptor's source is an adult who was a healthcare worker with PCR-confirmed SARS-CoV-2 infection or an uninfected control (not recorded which). Sequenced here: whole blood, sampled at baseline. The chain couples TRBV25-1 to TRBJ2-1; D is ambiguous. The CDR3 spells CASSVGSSYNEQFF. CDR3 DNA sequence: TGTGCCAGCAGTGTCGGAAGCTCCTACAATGAGCAGTTCTTC.